The present T cell receptor beta chain was sequenced within a study of T cells in Graves' hyperthyroidism and ophthalmopathy. At the level of the study: It was at initial diagnosis, before any treatment, that peripheral blood was collected.

This CDR3 is 13 amino acids long. The V segment lost 5 bases and the J segment 7 bases; nucleotides outside the gene matches: 5. Ophthalmopathy cases met thresholds of Clinical Activity Score at least 3, NOSPECS grade at least 4 and duration under 3 months. PBMCs were collected from an approximately 9.3 ml volume of fresh peripheral blood. Amplification yielded TCR beta CDR3 regions, with RNA transcripts as the source. Using the HTBI primer set, a first-round RT-PCR was run on the TCR CDR3. Using its own MiXCR run on the multiplex PCR reads, TCRdb lists one record per CDR3 protein. The sample holds 400,000 to 500,000 distinct CDR3 sequences, 14% to 15% seen once. The table lists this clonotype with many counts. Its antigen is as yet unknown. Study results and limitations: In the blood, most expanded thyroid clonotypes above 0.001 appeared as well.

This TCR was recovered from a man between 18 and 35 years old with Graves' ophthalmopathy. The gene calls are TRBV12-3 or TRBV12-4 and TRBJ1-2; 9 positions match TRBD1. The sample comprised blood. CDR3 protein: CASSPGTGLGYTF. CDR3 DNA sequence: TGTGCCAGCAGTCCCGGGACAGGGCTTGGCTACACCTTC.